Described below is a single TCR beta chain sequence and its context. What it binds is not known. With 60 Vbeta and 13 Jbeta primers, the PCR was carried out. Profiled with immunoSEQ multiplex PCR; TCRdb holds only in-frame clones, not every one. The data contain some 150,000 clones, approximately 80% of them singletons. This sample stems from a study of cytomegalovirus exposure and HLA in healthy donors. Overall study results and limits: Indistinguishability led to the exclusion of some V segments, TRBV6-2 and TRBV6-3 included.

Healthy people donating bone marrow made up the donors. Trimming cost V 5 bases and J 5 bases; bases outside gene matches: 10. Germline V lookup: CDR1 ENHRY, CDR2 SYGVKD. The CDR3 is 15 amino acids. Sequencing was carried out using PBMCs. The sequence was collected from a woman between 50 and 59 years old in good health and CMV-seropositive. This chain links TRBV10-3 with TRBJ2-5, with 8 bases aligning to TRBD1. The CDR3 loop is CAISQRQGSGETQYF. The CDR3 region has the DNA TGTGCCATCAGTCAGAGACAGGGGTCGGGGGAGACCCAGTACTTC.